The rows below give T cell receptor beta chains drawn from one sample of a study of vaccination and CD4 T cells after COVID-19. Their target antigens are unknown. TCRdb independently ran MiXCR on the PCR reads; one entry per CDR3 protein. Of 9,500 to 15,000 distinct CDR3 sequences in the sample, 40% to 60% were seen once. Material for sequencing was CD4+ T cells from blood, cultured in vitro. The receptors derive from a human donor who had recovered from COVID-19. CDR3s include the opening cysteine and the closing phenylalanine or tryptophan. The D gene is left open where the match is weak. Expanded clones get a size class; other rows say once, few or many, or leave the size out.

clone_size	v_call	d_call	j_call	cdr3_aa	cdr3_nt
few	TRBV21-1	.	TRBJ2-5	CASSKEGQTSARETQYF	TGTGCCAGCAGCAAAGAGGGACAGACAAGCGCCCGTGAGACCCAGTACTTC
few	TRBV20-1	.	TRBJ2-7	CSARVKQGSPYEQYF	TGCAGTGCTAGAGTTAAGCAGGGGTCGCCCTACGAGCAGTACTTC
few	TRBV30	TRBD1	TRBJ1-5	CAWTSRGWDSLTSNQPQHF	TGTGCCTGGACTTCGAGGGGATGGGACAGTCTTACCAGCAATCAGCCCCAGCATTTT
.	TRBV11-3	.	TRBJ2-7	CASTPEASSYEQYF	TGTGCCAGCACCCCAGAGGCTAGCTCCTACGAGCAGTACTTC
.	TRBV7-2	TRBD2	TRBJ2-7	CASSIHSSGGSYEQYF	TGTGCCAGCAGCATCCATTCTAGCGGGGGCTCCTACGAGCAGTACTTC
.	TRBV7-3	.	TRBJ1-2	CASSYRENYGYTF	TGTGCCAGCAGCTACAGGGAAAACTATGGCTACACCTTC
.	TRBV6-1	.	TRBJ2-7	CASKRAAGHEQYF	TGTGCCAGCAAAAGGGCCGCCGGGCACGAGCAGTACTTC
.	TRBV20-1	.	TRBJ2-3	CSARVVTGGGTDTQYF	TGCAGTGCTAGAGTAGTTACGGGGGGCGGCACAGATACGCAGTATTTT
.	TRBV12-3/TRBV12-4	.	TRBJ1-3	CASRSGLLGGNTIYF	TGTGCCAGCAGGTCCGGGCTCCTCGGTGGAAACACCATATATTTT
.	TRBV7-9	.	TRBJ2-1	CASSLGGIMGEEQFF	TGTGCCAGCAGTCTCGGGGGAATAATGGGCGAAGAGCAGTTCTTC
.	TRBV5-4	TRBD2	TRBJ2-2	CASSRGPSGANTGELFF	TGTGCCAGCAGCCGGGGCCCTAGCGGGGCGAACACCGGGGAGCTGTTTTTT
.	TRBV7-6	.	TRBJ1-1	CASSISSGAAGSTEAFF	TGTGCCAGCAGTATATCATCGGGTGCTGCGGGTTCGACTGAAGCTTTCTTT
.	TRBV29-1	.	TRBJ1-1	CSVYVPVNTEAFF	TGCAGCGTTTATGTCCCAGTGAACACTGAAGCTTTCTTT
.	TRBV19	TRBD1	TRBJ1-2	CASRNRGQRDYGYTF	TGTGCCAGTAGAAACCGGGGACAGAGGGACTATGGCTACACCTTC
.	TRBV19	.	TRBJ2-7	CASSRGDTNYEQYF	TGTGCCAGTTCCCGTGGGGACACGAACTACGAGCAGTACTTC
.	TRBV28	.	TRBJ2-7	CASLTGRGYEQYF	TGTGCCAGCTTAACGGGACGGGGTTACGAGCAGTACTTC
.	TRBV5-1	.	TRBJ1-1	CASSLVATGNTEAFF	TGCGCCAGCAGCTTGGTAGCGACGGGGAACACTGAAGCTTTCTTT
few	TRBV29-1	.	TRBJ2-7	CSVGRQHSYEQYF	TGCAGCGTAGGGCGGCAGCACTCCTACGAGCAGTACTTC
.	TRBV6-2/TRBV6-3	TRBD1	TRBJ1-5	CASSFTGQGGQPQHF	TGTGCCAGCAGTTTCACCGGACAGGGCGGTCAGCCCCAGCATTTT
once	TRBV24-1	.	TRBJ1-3	CATSDFTTFSGNTIYF	TGTGCCACCAGTGATTTCACGACCTTCTCTGGAAACACCATATATTTT
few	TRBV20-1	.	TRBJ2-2	CSARSNTGELFF	TGCAGTGCTAGGAGTAACACCGGGGAGCTGTTTTTT
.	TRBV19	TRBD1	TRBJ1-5	CASSSGTGTLSNQPQHF	TGTGCCAGTTCGTCCGGGACAGGGACCCTTAGCAATCAGCCCCAGCATTTT
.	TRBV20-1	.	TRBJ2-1	CSPRGNEQFF	TGCAGCCCACGGGGCAATGAGCAGTTCTTC
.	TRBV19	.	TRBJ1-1	CASSLGTLEAFF	TGTGCCAGTAGTCTCGGGACACTTGAAGCTTTCTTT
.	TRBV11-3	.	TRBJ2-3	CASSFLRSSDTQYF	TGTGCCAGCAGCTTCCTCAGGTCCTCAGATACGCAGTATTTT
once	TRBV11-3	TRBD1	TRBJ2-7	CASSLDKRTGLYEQYF	TGTGCCAGCAGCTTAGATAAGAGGACAGGCCTCTACGAGCAGTACTTC
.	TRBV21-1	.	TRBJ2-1	CASSKGGGYNEQFF	TGTGCCAGCAGCAAGGGCGGGGGTTACAATGAGCAGTTCTTC
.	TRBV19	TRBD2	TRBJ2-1	CASRERELYNEQFF	TGTGCCAGTAGAGAGCGGGAGCTATACAATGAGCAGTTCTTC
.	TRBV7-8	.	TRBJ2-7	CASSLAEEYEQYF	TGTGCCAGCAGCTTAGCGGAGGAATACGAGCAGTACTTC
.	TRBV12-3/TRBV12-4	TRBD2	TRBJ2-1	CASSLAPGLAGVSYEQFF	TGTGCCAGCAGTTTAGCCCCGGGACTAGCGGGAGTTTCGTATGAGCAGTTCTTC
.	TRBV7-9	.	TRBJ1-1	CASSLALAENTEAFF	TGTGCCAGCAGCTTAGCGCTGGCGGAAAACACTGAAGCTTTCTTT
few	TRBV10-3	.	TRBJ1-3	CAISEEGAGNTIYF	TGTGCCATCAGTGAGGAGGGGGCTGGAAACACCATATATTTT
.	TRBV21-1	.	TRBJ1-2	CASSKVGRGGCYGYTF	TGTGCCAGCAGCAAAGTCGGTAGGGGGGGATGCTATGGCTACACCTTC
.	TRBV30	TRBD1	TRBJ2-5	CAWSVGTGSETQYF	TGTGCCTGGAGTGTCGGGACAGGGTCGGAGACCCAGTACTTC
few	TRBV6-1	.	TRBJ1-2	CASSDPGHTYGYTF	TGTGCCAGCAGTGATCCGGGACACACCTATGGCTACACCTTC
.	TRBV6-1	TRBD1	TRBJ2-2	CASSKGQGIGELFF	TGTGCCAGCAGTAAGGGACAGGGGATCGGGGAGCTGTTTTTT
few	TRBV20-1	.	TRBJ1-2	CSAVPGRLVGYTF	TGCAGTGCGGTCCCGGGACGTTTGGTGGGCTACACCTTC
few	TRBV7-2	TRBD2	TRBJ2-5	CASSFTSGPQGTQYF	TGTGCCAGCAGCTTCACTAGCGGGCCCCAAGGGACCCAGTACTTC
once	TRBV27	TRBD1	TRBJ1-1	CASSRQGEGWTEAFF	TGTGCCAGCAGCCGACAGGGAGAGGGATGGACTGAAGCTTTCTTT
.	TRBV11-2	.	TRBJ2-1	CASSLVLGSMGYNEQFF	TGTGCCAGCAGCTTAGTCTTGGGTAGCATGGGGTACAATGAGCAGTTCTTC
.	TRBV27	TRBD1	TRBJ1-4	CASSRQGAGEKLFF	TGTGCCAGCAGCAGACAGGGGGCTGGGGAAAAACTGTTTTTT
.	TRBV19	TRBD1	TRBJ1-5	CASQGTGIRNQPQHF	TGTGCCAGCCAGGGGACAGGTATTAGGAATCAGCCCCAGCATTTT
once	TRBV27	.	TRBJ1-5	CASSPWSANQPQHF	TGTGCCAGCAGTCCCTGGTCGGCGAATCAGCCCCAGCATTTT
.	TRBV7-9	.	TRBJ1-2	CASSWGGGGGGYTF	TGTGCCAGCAGCTGGGGAGGGGGAGGCGGGGGCTACACCTTC
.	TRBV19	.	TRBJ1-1	CASTQEGRAGGAFF	TGTGCCAGTACCCAGGAGGGCAGGGCTGGTGGAGCTTTCTTT
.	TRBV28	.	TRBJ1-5	CASSPGGARQPQHF	TGTGCCAGCAGTCCGGGGGGGGCCCGTCAGCCCCAGCATTTT
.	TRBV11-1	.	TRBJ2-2	CASSLGPEGELFF	TGTGCCAGCAGCTTAGGCCCAGAAGGGGAGCTGTTTTTT